This T cell receptor beta chain stems from a study of technical replicates of blood from a handful of donors. This CDR3 region has 16 residues. The V end lost 3 bases, the J end lost 0 bases, and 16 bases lay between the germline ends. Looked up from germline, CDR1 is SGDLS and CDR2 is YYNGEE. Assay: immunoSEQ multiplex PCR; the TCRdb copy retains only in-frame clones and omits some. The sample records more than 90,000 clones, almost 96% being singletons. This rearrangement joins TRBV9 to TRBJ2-7; possible D gene TRBD2, 6 bases. This clonotype was obtained from a human donor in good health. Sequencing used T cells isolated from PBMCs. CDR3 residues: CASSALIAEGSYEQYF. The CDR3 DNA follows: TGTGCCAGCAGCGCCTTGATAGCGGAGGGCTCCTACGAGCAGTACTTC.